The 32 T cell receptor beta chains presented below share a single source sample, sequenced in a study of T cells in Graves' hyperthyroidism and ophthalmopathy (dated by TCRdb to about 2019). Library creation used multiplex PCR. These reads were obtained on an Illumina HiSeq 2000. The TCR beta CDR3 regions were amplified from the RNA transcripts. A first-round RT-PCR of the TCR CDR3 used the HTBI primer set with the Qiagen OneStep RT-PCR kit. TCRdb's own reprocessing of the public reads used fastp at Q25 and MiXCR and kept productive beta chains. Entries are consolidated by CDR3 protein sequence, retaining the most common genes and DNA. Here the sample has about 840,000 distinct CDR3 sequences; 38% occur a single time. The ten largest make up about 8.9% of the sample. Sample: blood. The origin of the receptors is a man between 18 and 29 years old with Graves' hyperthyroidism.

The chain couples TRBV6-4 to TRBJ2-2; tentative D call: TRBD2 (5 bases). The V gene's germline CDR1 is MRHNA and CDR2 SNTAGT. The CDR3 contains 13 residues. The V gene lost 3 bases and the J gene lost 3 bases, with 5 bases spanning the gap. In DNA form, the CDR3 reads TGTGCCAGCAGTGAGCGGGACACCGGGGAGCTGTTTTTT. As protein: CASSERDTGELFF.

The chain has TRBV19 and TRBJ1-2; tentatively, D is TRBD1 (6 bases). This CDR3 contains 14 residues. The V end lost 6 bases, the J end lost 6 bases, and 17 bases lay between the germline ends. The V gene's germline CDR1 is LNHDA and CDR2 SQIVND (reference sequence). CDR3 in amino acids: CASSPGRGLNGYTF. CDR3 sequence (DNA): TGTGCCAGTAGCCCTGGGCGGGGGCTCAATGGCTACACCTTC.

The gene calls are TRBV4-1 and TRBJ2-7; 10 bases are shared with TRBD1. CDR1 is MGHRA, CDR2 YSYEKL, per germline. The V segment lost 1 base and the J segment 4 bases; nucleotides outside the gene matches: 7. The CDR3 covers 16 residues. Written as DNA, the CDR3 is TGCGCCAGCAGCCAAGTGCAGGGACAGGGGATTTACGAGCAGTACTTC. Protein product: CASSQVQGQGIYEQYF.

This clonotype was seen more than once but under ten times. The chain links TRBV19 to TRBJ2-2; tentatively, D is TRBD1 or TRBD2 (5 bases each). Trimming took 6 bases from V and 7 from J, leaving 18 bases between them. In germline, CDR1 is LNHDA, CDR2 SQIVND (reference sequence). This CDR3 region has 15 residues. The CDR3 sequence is CASSPRGQGSGELFF. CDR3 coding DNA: TGTGCCAGTAGCCCGAGGGGTCAGGGCAGCGGGGAGCTGTTTTTT. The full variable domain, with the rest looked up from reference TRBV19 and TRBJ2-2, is DGGITQSPKYLFRKEGQNVTLSCEQNLNHDAMYWYRQDPGQGLRLIYYSQIVNDFQKGDIAEGYSVSREKKESFPLTVTSAQKNPTAFYLCASSPRGQGSGELFFGEGSRLTVL.

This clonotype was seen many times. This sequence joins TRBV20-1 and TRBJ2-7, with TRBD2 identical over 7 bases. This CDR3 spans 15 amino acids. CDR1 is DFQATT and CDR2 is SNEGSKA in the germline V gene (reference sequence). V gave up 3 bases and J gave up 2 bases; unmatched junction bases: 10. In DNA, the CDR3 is TGCAGTGCTAGCAAACCTAGCGGATCGGCCTACGAGCAGTACTTC. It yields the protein CSASKPSGSAYEQYF.

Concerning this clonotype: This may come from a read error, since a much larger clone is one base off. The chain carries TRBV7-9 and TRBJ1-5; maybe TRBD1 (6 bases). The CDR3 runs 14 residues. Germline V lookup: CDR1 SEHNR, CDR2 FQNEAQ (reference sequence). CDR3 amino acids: CARSSDRLNQPQHF. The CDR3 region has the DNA TGTGCCCGCAGCTCCGACAGGCTCAATCAGCCCCAGCATTTT.

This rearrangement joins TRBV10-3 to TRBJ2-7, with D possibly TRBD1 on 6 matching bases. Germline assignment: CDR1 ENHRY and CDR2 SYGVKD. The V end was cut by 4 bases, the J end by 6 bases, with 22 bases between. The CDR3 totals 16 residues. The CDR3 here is CAISAAKTGPKSEQYF. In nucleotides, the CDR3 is TGTGCCATCAGTGCCGCGAAGACAGGCCCAAAGAGCGAGCAGTACTTC.

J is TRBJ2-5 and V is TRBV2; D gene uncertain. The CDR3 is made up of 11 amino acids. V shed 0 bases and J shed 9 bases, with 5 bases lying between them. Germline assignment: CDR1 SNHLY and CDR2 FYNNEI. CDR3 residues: CASSEALPQYF. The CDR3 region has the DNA TGTGCCAGCAGTGAAGCGCTGCCCCAGTACTTC.

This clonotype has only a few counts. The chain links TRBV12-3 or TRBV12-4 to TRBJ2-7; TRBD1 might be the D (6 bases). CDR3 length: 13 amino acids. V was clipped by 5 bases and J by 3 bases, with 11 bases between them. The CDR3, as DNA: TGTGCCAGCAGTGCCCGGACAGTCTACGAGCAGTACTTC. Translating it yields CASSARTVYEQYF.

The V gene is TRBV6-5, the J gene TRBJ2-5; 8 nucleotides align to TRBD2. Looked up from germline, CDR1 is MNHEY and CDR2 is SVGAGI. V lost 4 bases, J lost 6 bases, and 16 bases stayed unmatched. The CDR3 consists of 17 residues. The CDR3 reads CASSSISGDRDMQTQYF. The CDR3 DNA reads TGTGCCAGCAGTTCGATTAGCGGGGACCGCGACATGCAGACCCAGTACTTC.

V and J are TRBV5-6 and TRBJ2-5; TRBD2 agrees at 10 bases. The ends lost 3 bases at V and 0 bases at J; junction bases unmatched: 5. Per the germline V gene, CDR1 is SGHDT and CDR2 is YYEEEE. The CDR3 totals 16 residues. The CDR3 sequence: CASSWTAGGYQETQYF. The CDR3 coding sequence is TGTGCCAGCAGCTGGACAGCGGGGGGGTACCAAGAGACCCAGTACTTC.

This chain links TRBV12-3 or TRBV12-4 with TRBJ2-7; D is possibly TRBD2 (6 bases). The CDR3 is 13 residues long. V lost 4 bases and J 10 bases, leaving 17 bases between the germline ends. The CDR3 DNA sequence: TGTGCCAGCAGTTCCCGGGAGCCGACTGCACAGTACTTC. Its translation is CASSSREPTAQYF.

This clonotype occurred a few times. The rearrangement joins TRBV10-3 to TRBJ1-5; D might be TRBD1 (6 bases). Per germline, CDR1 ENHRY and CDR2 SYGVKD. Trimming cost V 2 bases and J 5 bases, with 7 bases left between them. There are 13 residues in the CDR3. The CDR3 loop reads CAISETGYQPQHF. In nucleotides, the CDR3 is TGTGCCATCAGTGAGACAGGGTATCAGCCCCAGCATTTT.

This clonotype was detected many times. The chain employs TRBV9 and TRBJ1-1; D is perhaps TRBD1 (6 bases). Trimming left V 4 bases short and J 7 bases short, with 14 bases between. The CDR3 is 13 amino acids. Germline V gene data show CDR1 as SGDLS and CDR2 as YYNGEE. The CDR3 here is CASSSTGTHEAFF. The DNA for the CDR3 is TGTGCCAGCAGCTCCACCGGGACACATGAAGCTTTCTTT.

The CDR3 loop reads CASSYSTGAAGELFF. The CDR3 DNA reads as TGTGCCAGCAGTTACTCGACAGGGGCGGCCGGGGAGCTGTTTTTT. The genes are TRBV2 and TRBJ2-2, with 8 positions matching TRBD1. This CDR3 has 15 residues. Germline trimming cut 5 bases from V and 6 bases from J; bases unmatched to any gene: 8. The germline V gene encodes CDR1 SNHLY and CDR2 FYNNEI.

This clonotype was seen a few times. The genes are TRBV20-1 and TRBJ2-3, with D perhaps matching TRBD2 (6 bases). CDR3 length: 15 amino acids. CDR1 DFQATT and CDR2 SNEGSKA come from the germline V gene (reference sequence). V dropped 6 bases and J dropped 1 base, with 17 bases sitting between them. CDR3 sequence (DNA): TGCAGTGCGATCTCCTTCGGGGGACGCACAGATACGCAGTATTTT. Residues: CSAISFGGRTDTQYF.

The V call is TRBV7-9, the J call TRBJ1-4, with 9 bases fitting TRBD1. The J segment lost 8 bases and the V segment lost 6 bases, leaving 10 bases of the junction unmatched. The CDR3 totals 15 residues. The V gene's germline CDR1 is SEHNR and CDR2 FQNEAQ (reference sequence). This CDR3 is CASRGTGTGYEKLFF. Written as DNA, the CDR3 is TGTGCCAGCAGGGGAACCGGGACAGGGTACGAAAAACTGTTTTTT.

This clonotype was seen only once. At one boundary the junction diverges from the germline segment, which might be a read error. The CDR3 spells CVSMGGQTQYF. As DNA, the CDR3 is TGTGTCAGCATGGGGGGACAGACCCAGTACTTC. J is TRBJ2-5 and V is TRBV12-3 or TRBV12-4, with a possible D match to TRBD2 (6 bases). The CDR3 has 11 amino acids.

DNA for the CDR3: TGTGCCAGCAGTGGGACAGGACGTCAGCCCCAGCATTTT. Its translation is CASSGTGRQPQHF. This chain links TRBV2 with TRBJ1-5; 7 bases fit TRBD1. The J segment lost 6 bases and the V segment lost 4 bases, leaving 3 bases of the junction unmatched. Germline lookup yields CDR1 SNHLY and CDR2 FYNNEI. The CDR3 consists of 13 residues.

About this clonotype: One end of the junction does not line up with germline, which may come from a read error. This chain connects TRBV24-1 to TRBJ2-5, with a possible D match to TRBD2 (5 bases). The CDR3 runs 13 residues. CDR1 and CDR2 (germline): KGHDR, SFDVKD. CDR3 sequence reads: CASSLTRVDTQYF. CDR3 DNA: TGTGCCAGCAGTTTAACGCGGGTAGACACCCAGTACTTC.

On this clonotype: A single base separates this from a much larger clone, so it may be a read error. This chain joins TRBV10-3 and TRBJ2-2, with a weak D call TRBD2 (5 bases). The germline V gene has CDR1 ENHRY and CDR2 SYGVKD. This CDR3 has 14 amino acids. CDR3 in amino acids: CAISVSGPSGKLFF. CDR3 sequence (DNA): TGTGCCATCAGTGTCTCGGGTCCCTCCGGGAAGCTGTTTTTT.

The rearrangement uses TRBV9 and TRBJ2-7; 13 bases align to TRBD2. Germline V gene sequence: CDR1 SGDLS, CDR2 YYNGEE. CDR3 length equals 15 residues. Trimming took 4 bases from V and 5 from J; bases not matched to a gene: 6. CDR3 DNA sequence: TGTGCCAGCAGCCTACTAGCGGGGGGGATCCACGAGCAGTACTTC. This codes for CASSLLAGGIHEQYF.

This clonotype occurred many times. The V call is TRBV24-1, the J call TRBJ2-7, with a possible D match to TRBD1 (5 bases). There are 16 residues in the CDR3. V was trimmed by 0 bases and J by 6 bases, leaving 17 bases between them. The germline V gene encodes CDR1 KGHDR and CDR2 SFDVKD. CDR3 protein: CATSDLHRQGDLEQYF. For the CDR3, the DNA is TGTGCCACCAGTGATTTGCATAGGCAGGGCGACCTCGAGCAGTACTTC.

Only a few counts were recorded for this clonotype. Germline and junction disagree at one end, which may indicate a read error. The CDR3 DNA sequence: TGTGCCAGCAGTGAATTACCCAGGGGTGCTAACTATGGCTACACCTTC. This encodes CASSELPRGANYGYTF. The chain joins TRBV10-3 to TRBJ1-2; the D gene is possibly TRBD1 (6 bases). The germline CDR1 and CDR2 sequences are ENHRY and SYGVKD. The CDR3 has 16 residues.

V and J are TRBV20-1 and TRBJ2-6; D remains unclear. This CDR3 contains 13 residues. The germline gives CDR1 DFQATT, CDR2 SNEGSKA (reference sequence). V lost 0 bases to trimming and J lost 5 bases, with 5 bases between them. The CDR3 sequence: CSARDSRANVLTF. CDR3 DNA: TGCAGTGCTAGAGATTCCCGGGCCAACGTCCTGACTTTC.

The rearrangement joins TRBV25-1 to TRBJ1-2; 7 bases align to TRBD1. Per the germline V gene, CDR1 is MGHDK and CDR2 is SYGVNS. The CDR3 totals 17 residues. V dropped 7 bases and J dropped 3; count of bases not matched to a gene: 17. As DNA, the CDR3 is TGTGCCAGCAATGCTCCGCGAGGCGGGACAGTCCACTATGGCTACACCTTC. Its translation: CASNAPRGGTVHYGYTF.

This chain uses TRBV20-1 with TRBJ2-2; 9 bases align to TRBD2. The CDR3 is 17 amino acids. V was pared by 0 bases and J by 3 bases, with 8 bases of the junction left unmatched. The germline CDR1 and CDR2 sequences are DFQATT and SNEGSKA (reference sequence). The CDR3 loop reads CSARDAVGGGDTGELFF. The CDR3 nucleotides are TGCAGTGCTAGAGACGCGGTCGGCGGGGGGGACACCGGGGAGCTGTTTTTT.

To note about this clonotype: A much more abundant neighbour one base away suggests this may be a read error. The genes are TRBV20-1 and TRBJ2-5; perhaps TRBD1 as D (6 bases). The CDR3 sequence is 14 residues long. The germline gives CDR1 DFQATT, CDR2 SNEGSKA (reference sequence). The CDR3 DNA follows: TGCAGTGCCCAAGGGTTGGACAGCGGAGAGACCCGGTACTTC. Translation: CSAQGLDSGETRYF.

This CDR3 reads CASSQVRGRQPQHF. The CDR3, as DNA: TGTGCCAGCAGCCAAGTCCGGGGTCGTCAGCCCCAGCATTTT. V gene TRBV7-2 combines with J gene TRBJ1-5; no firm D call. Per germline, CDR1 SGHTA and CDR2 FQGNSA. V lost 5 bases and J lost 6, with 14 bases in between. CDR3 length: 14 amino acids.

In nucleotides, the CDR3 is TGTGCCACCAGCAGAGTTTCCAGAGTAGGTCAGCCCCAGCATTTT. Its protein product is CATSRVSRVGQPQHF. V usage is TRBV15 and J usage is TRBJ1-5; no clear D gene. This CDR3 has 15 residues. Deletions cut 1 base from V and 6 bases from J, with 13 bases between. From germline, CDR1 is LNHNV and CDR2 YYDKDF (reference sequence).

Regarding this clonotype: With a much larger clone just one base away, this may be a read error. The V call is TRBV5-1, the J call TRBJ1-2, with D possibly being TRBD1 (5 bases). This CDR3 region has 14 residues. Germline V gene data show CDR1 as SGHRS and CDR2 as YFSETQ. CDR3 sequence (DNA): TGCACCAGCAGCTTTCAGCTAGGGGACTATGGCTACACCTTC. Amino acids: CTSSFQLGDYGYTF.

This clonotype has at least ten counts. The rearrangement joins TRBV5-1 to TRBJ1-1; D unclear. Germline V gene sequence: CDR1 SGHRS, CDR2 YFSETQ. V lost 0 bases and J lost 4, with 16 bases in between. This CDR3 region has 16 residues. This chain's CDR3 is CASSLDEPPQFTEAFF. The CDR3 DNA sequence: TGCGCCAGCAGCTTGGACGAGCCACCGCAATTCACTGAAGCTTTCTTT.